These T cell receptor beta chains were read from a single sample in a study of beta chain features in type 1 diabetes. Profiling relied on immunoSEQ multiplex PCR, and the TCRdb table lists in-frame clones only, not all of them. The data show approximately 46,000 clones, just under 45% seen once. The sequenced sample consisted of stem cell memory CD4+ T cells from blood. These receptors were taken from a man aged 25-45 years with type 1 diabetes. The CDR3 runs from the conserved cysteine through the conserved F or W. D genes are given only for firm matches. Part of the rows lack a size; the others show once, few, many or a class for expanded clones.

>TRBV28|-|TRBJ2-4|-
CASASGGLAKNIQYF
TGTGCCAGCGCCTCTGGTGGGCTAGCCAAAAACATTCAGTACTTC
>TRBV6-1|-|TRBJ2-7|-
CASSEAGRFYEQYF
TGTGCCAGCAGTGAAGCGGGCCGTTTCTACGAGCAGTACTTC
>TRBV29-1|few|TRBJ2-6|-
CSVLSGANVLTF
TGCAGCGTTCTCTCTGGGGCCAACGTCCTGACTTTC
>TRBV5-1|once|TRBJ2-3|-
CASSQGTRALDTQYF
TGCGCCAGCAGCCAGGGGACACGAGCACTGGATACGCAGTATTTT
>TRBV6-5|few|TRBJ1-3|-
CASSSDRSSGNTIYF
TGTGCCAGCAGTTCTGACAGGAGCTCTGGAAACACCATATATTTT
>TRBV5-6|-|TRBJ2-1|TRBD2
CASSSASGSPVQFF
TGTGCCAGCAGCTCGGCTAGCGGGAGCCCGGTGCAGTTCTTC
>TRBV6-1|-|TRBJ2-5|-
CASSDSLTQETQYF
TGTGCCAGCAGTGACTCCCTAACTCAAGAGACCCAGTACTTC
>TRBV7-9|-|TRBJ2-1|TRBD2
CATDTGTTYNEQFF
TGTGCCACCGATACCGGGACTACCTACAATGAGCAGTTCTTC
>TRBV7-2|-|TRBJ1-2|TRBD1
CASSSQGARGYTF
TGTGCCAGCAGCTCCCAGGGGGCCCGGGGCTACACCTTC
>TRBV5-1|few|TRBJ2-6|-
CASSFQGTGANVLTF
TGCGCCAGCAGCTTTCAGGGGACTGGGGCCAACGTCCTGACTTTC
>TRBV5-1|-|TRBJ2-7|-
CATRTTPSYEQYF
TGCGCCACCAGGACAACCCCCTCCTACGAGCAGTACTTC
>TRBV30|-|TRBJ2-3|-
CAWSLSLTDTQYF
TGTGCCTGGAGTTTATCACTCACAGATACGCAGTATTTT
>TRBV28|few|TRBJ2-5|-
CASTPGGLEETQYF
TGTGCCAGCACCCCAGGCGGGTTGGAAGAGACCCAGTACTTC
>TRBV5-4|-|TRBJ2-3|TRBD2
CASSLTSGPTDTQYF
TGTGCCAGCAGTCTTACTAGCGGGCCTACAGATACGCAGTATTTT
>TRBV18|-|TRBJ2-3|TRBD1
CASSWTGGQDTQYF
TGTGCCAGCTCATGGACAGGGGGACAAGATACGCAGTATTTT
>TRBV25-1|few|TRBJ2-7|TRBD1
CASTGQVSWEQYF
TGTGCCAGCACCGGACAGGTCTCCTGGGAGCAGTACTTC
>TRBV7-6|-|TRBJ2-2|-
CASSSSFTGELFF
TGTGCCAGCAGCTCTAGCTTCACCGGGGAGCTGTTTTTT
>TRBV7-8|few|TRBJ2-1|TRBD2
CASSLAHLGLLTYNEQFF
TGTGCCAGCAGCTTAGCACACTTGGGACTACTCACCTACAATGAGCAGTTCTTC
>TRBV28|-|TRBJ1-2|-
CASSLRGGGYTF
TGTGCCAGCAGTTTAAGGGGGGGCGGCTACACCTTC
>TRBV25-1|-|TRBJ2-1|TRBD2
CASSGTSGRGGSYNEQFF
TGTGCCAGCAGTGGGACTAGCGGGAGAGGGGGATCCTACAATGAGCAGTTCTTC
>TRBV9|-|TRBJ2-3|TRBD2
CASSGGAGRRNTQYF
TGTGCCAGCAGCGGGGGAGCGGGAAGAAGGAATACGCAGTATTTT
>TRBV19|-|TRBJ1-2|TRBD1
CASSKLGGNYGYTF
TGTGCCAGTAGTAAGCTAGGGGGCAACTATGGCTACACCTTC
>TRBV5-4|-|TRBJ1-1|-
CASRTGVDAVF
TGTGCCAGCAGGACGGGTGTAGATGCAGTCTTT
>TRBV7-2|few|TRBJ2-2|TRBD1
CASSRTGWTGELFF
TGTGCCAGCAGCAGGACAGGGTGGACCGGGGAGCTGTTTTTT
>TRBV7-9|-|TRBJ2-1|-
CARGILGDPYNEQFF
TGTGCCAGGGGGATCCTAGGGGATCCCTACAATGAGCAGTTCTTC
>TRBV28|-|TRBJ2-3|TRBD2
CASRLPSGPPTDTQYF
TGTGCCAGCAGGCTCCCTAGCGGGCCCCCCACAGATACGCAGTATTTT